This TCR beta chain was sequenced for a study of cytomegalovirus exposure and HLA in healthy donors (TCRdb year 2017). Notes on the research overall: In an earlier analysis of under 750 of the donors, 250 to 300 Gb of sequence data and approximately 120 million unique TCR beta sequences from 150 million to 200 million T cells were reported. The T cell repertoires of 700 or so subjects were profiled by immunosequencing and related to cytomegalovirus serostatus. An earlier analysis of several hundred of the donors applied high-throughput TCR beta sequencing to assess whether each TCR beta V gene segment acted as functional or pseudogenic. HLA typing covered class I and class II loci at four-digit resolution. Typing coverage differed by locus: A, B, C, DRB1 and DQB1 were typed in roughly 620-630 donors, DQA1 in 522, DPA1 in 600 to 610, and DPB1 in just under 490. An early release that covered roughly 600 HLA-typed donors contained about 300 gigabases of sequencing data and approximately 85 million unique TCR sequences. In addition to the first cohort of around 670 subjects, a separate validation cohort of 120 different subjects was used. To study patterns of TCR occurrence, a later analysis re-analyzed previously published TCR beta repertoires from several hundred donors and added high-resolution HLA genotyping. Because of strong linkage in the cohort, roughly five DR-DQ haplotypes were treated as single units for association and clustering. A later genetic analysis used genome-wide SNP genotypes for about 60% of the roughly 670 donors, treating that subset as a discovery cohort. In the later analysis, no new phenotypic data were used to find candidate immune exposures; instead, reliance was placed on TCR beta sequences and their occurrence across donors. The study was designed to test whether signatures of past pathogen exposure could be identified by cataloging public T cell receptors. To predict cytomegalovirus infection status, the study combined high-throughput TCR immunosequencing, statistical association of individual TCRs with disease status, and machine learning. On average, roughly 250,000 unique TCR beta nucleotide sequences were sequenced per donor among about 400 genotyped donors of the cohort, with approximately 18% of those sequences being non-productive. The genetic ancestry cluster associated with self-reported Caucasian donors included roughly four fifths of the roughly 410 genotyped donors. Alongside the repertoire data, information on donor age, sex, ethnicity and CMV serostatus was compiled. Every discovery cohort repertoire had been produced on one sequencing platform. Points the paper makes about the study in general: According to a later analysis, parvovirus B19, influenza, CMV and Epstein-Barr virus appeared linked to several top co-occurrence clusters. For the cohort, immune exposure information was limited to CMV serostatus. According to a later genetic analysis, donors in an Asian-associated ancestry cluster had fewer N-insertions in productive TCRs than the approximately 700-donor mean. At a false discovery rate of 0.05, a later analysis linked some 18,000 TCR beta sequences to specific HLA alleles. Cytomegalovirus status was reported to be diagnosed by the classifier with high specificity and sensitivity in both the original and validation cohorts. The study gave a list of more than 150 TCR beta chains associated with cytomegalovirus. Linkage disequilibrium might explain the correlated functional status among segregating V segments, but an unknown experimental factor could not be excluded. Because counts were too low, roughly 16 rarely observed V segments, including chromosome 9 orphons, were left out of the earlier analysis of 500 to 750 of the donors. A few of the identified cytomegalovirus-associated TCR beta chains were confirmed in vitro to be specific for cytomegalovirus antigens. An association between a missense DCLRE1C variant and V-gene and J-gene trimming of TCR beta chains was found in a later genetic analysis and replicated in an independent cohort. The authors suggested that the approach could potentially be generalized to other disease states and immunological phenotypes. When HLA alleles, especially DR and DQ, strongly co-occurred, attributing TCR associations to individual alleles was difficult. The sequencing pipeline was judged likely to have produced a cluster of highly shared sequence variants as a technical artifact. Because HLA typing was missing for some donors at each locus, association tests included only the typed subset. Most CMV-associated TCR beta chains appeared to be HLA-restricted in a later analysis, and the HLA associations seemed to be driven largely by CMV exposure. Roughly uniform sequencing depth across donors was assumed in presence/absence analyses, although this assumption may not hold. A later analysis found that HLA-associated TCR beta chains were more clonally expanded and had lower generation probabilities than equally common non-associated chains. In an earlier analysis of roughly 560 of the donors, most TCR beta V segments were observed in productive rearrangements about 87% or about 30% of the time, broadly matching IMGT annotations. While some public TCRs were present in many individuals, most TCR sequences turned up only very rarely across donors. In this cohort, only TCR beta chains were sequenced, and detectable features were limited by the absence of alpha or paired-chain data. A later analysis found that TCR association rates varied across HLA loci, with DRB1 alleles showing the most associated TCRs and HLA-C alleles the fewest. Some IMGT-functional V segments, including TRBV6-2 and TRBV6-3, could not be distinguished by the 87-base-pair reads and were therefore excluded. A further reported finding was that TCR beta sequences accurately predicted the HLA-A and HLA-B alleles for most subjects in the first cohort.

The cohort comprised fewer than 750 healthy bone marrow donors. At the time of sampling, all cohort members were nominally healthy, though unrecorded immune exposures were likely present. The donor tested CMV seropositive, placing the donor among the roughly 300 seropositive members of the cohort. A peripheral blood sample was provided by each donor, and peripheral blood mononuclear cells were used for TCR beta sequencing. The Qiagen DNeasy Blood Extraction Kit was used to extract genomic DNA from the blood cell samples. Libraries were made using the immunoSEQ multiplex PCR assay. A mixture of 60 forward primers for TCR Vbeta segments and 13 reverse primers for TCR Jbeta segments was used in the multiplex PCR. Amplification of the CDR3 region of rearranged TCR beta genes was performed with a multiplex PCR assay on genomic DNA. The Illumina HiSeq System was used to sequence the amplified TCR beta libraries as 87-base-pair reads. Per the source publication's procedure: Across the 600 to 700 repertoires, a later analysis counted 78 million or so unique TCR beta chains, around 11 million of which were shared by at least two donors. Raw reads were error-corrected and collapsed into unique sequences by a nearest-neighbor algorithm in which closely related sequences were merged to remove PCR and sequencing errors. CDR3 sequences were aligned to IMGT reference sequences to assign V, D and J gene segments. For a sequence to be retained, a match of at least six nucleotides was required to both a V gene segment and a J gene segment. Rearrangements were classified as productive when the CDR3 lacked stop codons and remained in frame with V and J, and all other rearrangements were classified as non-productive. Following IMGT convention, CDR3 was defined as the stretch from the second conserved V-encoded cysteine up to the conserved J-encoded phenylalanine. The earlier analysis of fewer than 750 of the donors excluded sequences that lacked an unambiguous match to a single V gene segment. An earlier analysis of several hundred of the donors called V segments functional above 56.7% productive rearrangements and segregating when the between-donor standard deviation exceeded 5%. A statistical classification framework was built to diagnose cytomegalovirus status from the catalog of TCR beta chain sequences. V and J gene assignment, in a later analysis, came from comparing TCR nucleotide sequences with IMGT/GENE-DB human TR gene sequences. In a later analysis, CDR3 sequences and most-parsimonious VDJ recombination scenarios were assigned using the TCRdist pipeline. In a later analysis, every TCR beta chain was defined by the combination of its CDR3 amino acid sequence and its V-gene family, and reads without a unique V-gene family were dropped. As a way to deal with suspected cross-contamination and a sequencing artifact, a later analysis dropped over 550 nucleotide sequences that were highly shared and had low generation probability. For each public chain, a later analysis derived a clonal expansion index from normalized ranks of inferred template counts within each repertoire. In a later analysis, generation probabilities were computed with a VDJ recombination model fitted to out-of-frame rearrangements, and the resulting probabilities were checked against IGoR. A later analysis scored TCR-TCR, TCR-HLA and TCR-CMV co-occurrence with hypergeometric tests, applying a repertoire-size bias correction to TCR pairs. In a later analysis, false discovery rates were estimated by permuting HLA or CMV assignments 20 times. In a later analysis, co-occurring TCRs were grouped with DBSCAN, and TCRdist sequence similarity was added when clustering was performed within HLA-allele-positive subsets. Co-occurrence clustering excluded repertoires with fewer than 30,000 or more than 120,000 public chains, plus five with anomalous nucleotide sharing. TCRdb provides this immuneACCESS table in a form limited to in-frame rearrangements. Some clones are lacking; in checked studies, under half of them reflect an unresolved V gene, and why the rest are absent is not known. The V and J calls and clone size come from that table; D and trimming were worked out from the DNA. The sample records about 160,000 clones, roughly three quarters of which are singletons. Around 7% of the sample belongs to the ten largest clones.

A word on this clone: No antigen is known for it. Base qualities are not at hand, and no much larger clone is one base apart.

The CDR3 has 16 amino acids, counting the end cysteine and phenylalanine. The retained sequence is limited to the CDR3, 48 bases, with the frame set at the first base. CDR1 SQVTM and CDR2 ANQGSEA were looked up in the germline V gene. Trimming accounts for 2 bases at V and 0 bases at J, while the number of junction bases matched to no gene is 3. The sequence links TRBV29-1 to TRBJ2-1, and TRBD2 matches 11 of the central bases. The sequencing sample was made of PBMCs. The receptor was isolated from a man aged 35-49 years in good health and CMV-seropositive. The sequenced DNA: TGCAGCGTTGAAACGACTAGCGGGGTCTCCTACAATGAGCAGTTCTTC. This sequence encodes CSVETTSGVSYNEQFF.